These 26 T cell receptor beta chains originate from one sample sequenced in a study of shared clonotypes between healthy human individuals. Clones were sequenced by immunoSEQ multiplex PCR, and TCRdb holds only the in-frame ones, with some missing. Here the sample spans 170,000 or so clones, approximately 61% being singletons. Specimen: memory CD4+ T cells sorted from blood. The subset is: CD45RA-negative fraction. These receptors all come from a man aged 25-40 years in good health.

The chain links TRBV28 to TRBJ2-1, with 9 bases fitting TRBD2. The V segment lost 5 bases and the J segment 9 bases; nucleotides outside the gene matches: 11. Germline CDR1 and CDR2: MDHEN and SYDVKM. The CDR3 totals 15 residues. CDR3 coding DNA: TGTGCCAGCAGTCGGACTAGCGAGAAGTATGGTGAGCAGTTCTTC. This translates into CASSRTSEKYGEQFF.

CDR3 amino acids: CASRCCASSYEQYF. The DNA for the CDR3 is TGTGCAAGTCGCTGTTGCGCGAGCTCCTACGAGCAGTACTTC. The chain recombines TRBV12-2 with TRBJ2-7; TRBD2 was called by the table and not checked on the DNA. TRBV12-2 is a pseudogene locus. The CDR3 has 14 residues.

V is TRBV5-1 and J is TRBJ2-3, with a possible D match to TRBD2 (6 bases). The CDR3 is 17 residues long. Germline CDR1 and CDR2: SGHRS and YFSETQ. V gave up 1 base and J gave up 2 bases, with 17 bases separating them. CDR3 sequence: CASSLSGTPSHTDTQYF. The DNA for the CDR3 is TGCGCCAGCAGCTTGTCGGGGACTCCATCCCACACAGATACGCAGTATTTT.

The chain couples TRBV5-1 to TRBJ1-2; D gene unclear. This CDR3 contains 15 residues. CDR1 is SGHRS and CDR2 is YFSETQ in the germline V gene. V was cut by 0 bases and J by 3 bases, with 12 bases left in between. CDR3 sequence (DNA): TGCGCCAGCAGCTTGGGGGCGGGGATGGACTATGGCTACACCTTC. It translates to CASSLGAGMDYGYTF.

The chain links TRBV28 to TRBJ2-7, with a tentative D call TRBD2 (6 bases). The CDR3 is made up of 14 amino acids. Trimming removed 5 bases at V and 6 bases at J, with 17 bases between. Germline V gene sequence: CDR1 MDHEN, CDR2 SYDVKM. The CDR3 spells CASSPPGVSVEQYF. CDR3 DNA sequence: TGTGCCAGCAGTCCGCCGGGAGTAAGCGTCGAGCAGTACTTC.

V gene TRBV5-1 combines with J gene TRBJ2-3; 8 bases align to TRBD1. Trimming removed 1 base from V and 0 bases from J; junction bases left unmatched: 7. CDR1 is SGHRS, CDR2 YFSETQ, per germline. The CDR3 extends over 17 amino acids. CDR3 sequence: CASSLTTGGASTDTQYF. The CDR3 DNA reads as TGCGCCAGCAGCTTGACTACAGGGGGTGCGAGCACAGATACGCAGTATTTT.

The chain uses TRBV5-4 and TRBJ2-3; TRBD2 agrees at 9 bases. The V and J ends lost 2 bases and 0 bases, in that order; junction bases with no gene match: 4. CDR1 is SGHNT and CDR2 is YYREEE in the germline V gene (reference sequence). The CDR3 runs to 16 residues. The CDR3 here is CASSFTSGFSTDTQYF. The CDR3 nucleotides are TGTGCCAGCAGCTTTACTAGCGGGTTTAGCACAGATACGCAGTATTTT.

This clone was counted once. This chain connects TRBV7-6 to TRBJ2-7; D might be TRBD2 (5 bases). Germline-derived CDR1 and CDR2 are SGHVS and FNYEAQ. Trimming shortened V by 1 base and J by 4 bases, and 14 bases separated the two germline ends. The CDR3 is 15 amino acids. This CDR3 is CASSLESGRGYEQYF. The CDR3 DNA reads TGTGCCAGCAGCTTAGAAAGTGGGAGAGGGTACGAGCAGTACTTC.

The V call is TRBV5-5, the J call TRBJ2-1; D remains ambiguous. Germline values: CDR1 SGHKS, CDR2 YYEKEE (reference sequence). This CDR3 has 14 amino acids. Trimming left V 4 bases short and J 0 bases short, with 8 bases between. CDR3 protein: CASSNLASYNEQFF. As DNA, the CDR3 is TGTGCCAGCAGCAATCTGGCCTCCTACAATGAGCAGTTCTTC.

The chain employs TRBV5-1 and TRBJ1-4; D uncertain. V shed 4 bases and J shed 5 bases, with 15 bases lying between them. Germline values: CDR1 SGHRS, CDR2 YFSETQ. The CDR3 loop spans 15 amino acids. CDR3 sequence: CASSTDRPANEKLFF. CDR3 coding DNA: TGCGCCAGCAGCACCGACCGTCCCGCCAATGAAAAACTGTTTTTT.

V gene TRBV30 combines with J gene TRBJ1-5, with a possible D match to TRBD1 (5 bases). V was pared by 0 bases and J by 2 bases, with 14 bases between. CDR1 GTSNPN and CDR2 SVGIG come from the germline V gene (reference sequence). This CDR3 region has 16 residues. The CDR3, as DNA: TGTGCCTGGAGTGTAAGCTTAGGGGTTGGCAATCAGCCCCAGCATTTT. Its translation: CAWSVSLGVGNQPQHF.

This clone was detected a few times. The rearrangement joins TRBV4-1 to TRBJ1-2, with no clear D. The CDR3 totals 14 residues. CDR1 and CDR2 from the germline V gene are MGHRA and YSYEKL. V was trimmed by 2 bases and J by 1 base, leaving 8 bases between them. Here the CDR3 DNA reads TGCGCCAGCAGCCAAAGTCAGATTAACTATGGCTACACCTTC. This gives the protein CASSQSQINYGYTF.

This clone was detected only a few times. This chain uses TRBV5-1 with TRBJ2-3; D unresolved. The CDR3 is 16 residues long. V dropped 5 bases and J dropped 0 bases, with 16 bases sitting between them. Germline CDR1 reads SGHRS; CDR2 reads YFSETQ. CDR3 residues: CASRLGHPFSTDTQYF. In nucleotides, the CDR3 is TGCGCCAGCAGATTAGGGCACCCCTTTAGCACAGATACGCAGTATTTT.

This clone appeared once. Other nucleotide sequences in the sample specify the same CDR3. V is TRBV28 and J is TRBJ1-1; 8 positions agree with TRBD1. CDR3 length: 14 residues. V lost 4 bases and J lost 6; bases outside the gene matches: 7. CDR1 is MDHEN, CDR2 SYDVKM, per germline. This CDR3 reads CASSSPGQAAEAFF. The CDR3 region has the DNA TGTGCCAGCAGTTCCCCGGGACAGGCCGCTGAAGCTTTCTTT.

The J gene is TRBJ1-1, the V gene TRBV29-1; 7 positions agree with TRBD1. Germline CDR1 reads SQVTM; CDR2 reads ANQGSEA. With V trimmed by 7 bases and J by 4 bases, 9 bases remained unmatched. This CDR3 region has 13 residues. The CDR3 nucleotides are TGCAGCGCTGGACAGGCTGCGGGCACTGAAGCTTTCTTT. Translation: CSAGQAAGTEAFF.

J is TRBJ2-7 and V is TRBV23-1; TRBD1 agrees at 8 bases. TRBV23-1 is flagged as an ORF with uncertain function. This CDR3 has 14 residues. J lost 7 bases, V lost 6 bases, and 11 bases had no gene match. This CDR3 is CASSPGQARDEQYF. The CDR3, as DNA: TGCGCCAGCAGCCCGGGACAGGCTCGGGATGAGCAGTACTTC.

This rearrangement joins TRBV29-1 to TRBJ1-2; the D gene is possibly TRBD1 (5 bases). This CDR3 comprises 12 residues. Trimming removed 2 bases from V and 4 bases from J, with 8 bases in between. In germline, CDR1 is SQVTM, CDR2 ANQGSEA. CDR3: CSVEQGGYGYTF. For the CDR3, the DNA is TGCAGCGTTGAACAGGGAGGCTATGGCTACACCTTC. The variable domain in full, with the rest retrieved from reference TRBV29-1 and TRBJ1-2, is SAVISQKPSRDICQRGTSLTIQCQVDSQVTMMFWYRQQPGQSLTLIATANQGSEATYESGFVIDKFPISRPNLTFSTLTVSNMSPEDSSIYLCSVEQGGYGYTFGSGTRLTVV.

This clone was detected only once. V gene TRBV7-2 combines with J gene TRBJ1-1; no clear D gene. The CDR3 totals 14 residues. Trimming left V 5 bases short and J 8 bases short, with 18 bases between. Germline loops: CDR1 SGHTA, CDR2 FQGNSA. CDR3 loop: CASSPSYGLHEAFF. In nucleotides, the CDR3 is TGTGCCAGCAGCCCCTCTTATGGGTTACACGAAGCTTTCTTT.

The genes are TRBV18 and TRBJ2-7, with 13 bases matching TRBD2. Germline V gives CDR1 KGHSH, CDR2 LQKENI. The CDR3 length is 15 residues. V dropped 4 bases and J dropped 2; count of bases not matched to a gene: 2. For the CDR3, the DNA is TGTGCCAGCTCACAGGGACTAGCGGGGACCTACGAGCAGTACTTC. Translated: CASSQGLAGTYEQYF.

This chain links TRBV9 with TRBJ2-7; 8 bases are shared with TRBD1. J gave up 6 bases and V 4 bases, and 15 bases lay outside the gene matches. The CDR3 loop spans 16 amino acids. Germline loops: CDR1 SGDLS, CDR2 YYNGEE. CDR3 sequence: CASSPHNRGSLGEQYF. DNA for the CDR3: TGTGCCAGCAGCCCGCATAACAGGGGGTCGCTGGGCGAGCAGTACTTC.

The CDR3 is CASSSTGGSNTGELFF. The DNA for the CDR3 is TGTGCCAGCAGCTCGACAGGGGGCTCGAACACCGGGGAGCTGTTTTTT. The chain employs TRBV11-2 and TRBJ2-2, with TRBD1 matching 10 bases. V trimming: 4 bases; J trimming: 0 bases; junction bases outside the gene matches: 2. CDR1 and CDR2 from the germline V gene are SGHAT and FQNNGV. There are 16 residues in the CDR3. The whole variable domain, filled in from reference TRBV11-2 and TRBJ2-2, reads EAGVAQSPRYKIIEKRQSVAFWCNPISGHATLYWYQQILGQGPKLLIQFQNNGVVDDSQLPKDRFSAERLKGVDSTLKIQPAKLEDSAVYLCASSSTGGSNTGELFFGEGSRLTVL.

J is TRBJ2-7 and V is TRBV5-5; D not resolved. Germline V gene lookup returns CDR1 SGHKS and CDR2 YYEKEE (reference sequence). Trimming left V 0 bases short and J 0 bases short, with 13 bases between. This CDR3 region has 16 residues. The CDR3 DNA is TGTGCCAGCAGCTTGGAAACCGGCCGGAGCTCCTACGAGCAGTACTTC. Encoded protein: CASSLETGRSSYEQYF.

This chain joins TRBV10-3 and TRBJ2-7, with 9 bases identical to TRBD2. There are 13 residues in the CDR3. Germline assignment: CDR1 ENHRY and CDR2 SYGVKD. Trimming removed 10 bases from V and 3 bases from J; junction bases left unmatched: 7. The CDR3 sequence: CATFSGSVYEQYF. Written as DNA, the CDR3 is TGTGCCACCTTTAGCGGGAGTGTCTACGAGCAGTACTTC.

This clone was detected only a few times. The rearrangement uses TRBV19 and TRBJ2-3, with D possibly called TRBD1 or TRBD2 (5 bases each). Per the germline V gene, CDR1 is LNHDA and CDR2 is SQIVND (reference sequence). V was pared by 7 bases and J by 1 base, with 9 bases between. The length of the CDR3 is 13 residues. The CDR3 here is CASNTGRTDTQYF. CDR3 DNA: TGTGCCAGTAACACGGGGCGCACAGATACGCAGTATTTT.

The chain links TRBV18 to TRBJ1-3; TRBD1 might be the D (6 bases). The CDR3 contains 15 residues. CDR1 and CDR2 from the germline V gene are KGHSH and LQKENI. V lost 3 bases and J lost 2, with 11 bases in between. The CDR3 sequence: CASSPDSRPGNTIYF. The CDR3 DNA follows: TGTGCCAGCTCACCGGACAGCCGTCCTGGAAACACCATATATTTT.

The chain has TRBV7-9 and TRBJ2-5, with 9 bases matching TRBD2. J gave up 0 bases and V 5 bases, and 10 bases lay outside the gene matches. The V gene's germline CDR1 is SEHNR and CDR2 FQNEAQ (reference sequence). The CDR3 covers 17 residues. CDR3 in DNA: TGTGCCAGCAGCCCCTCAATGGCGGGAGGGTACCAAGAGACCCAGTACTTC. It specifies CASSPSMAGGYQETQYF. Drawing the rest from reference TRBV7-9 and TRBJ2-5, the complete variable domain is DTGVSQNPRHKITKRGQNVTFRCDPISEHNRLYWYRQTLGQGPEFLTYFQNEAQLEKSRLLSDRFSAERPKGSFSTLEIQRTEQGDSAMYLCASSPSMAGGYQETQYFGPGTRLLVL.